This T cell receptor (beta chain) originates from a study of response to subunit inactivated influenza vaccine. General study points: Each seasonal influenza vaccination recruits few new T cells, the authors suggested.

Via MiXCR, TCRdb re-called the RT-PCR reads, giving one row per CDR3 protein. This table holds roughly 760,000 distinct CDR3 sequences, over 20% found once. The CDR3 is 14 amino acids. With V trimmed by 5 bases and J by 3 bases, 5 bases remained unmatched. CDR1 MDHEN and CDR2 SYDVKM come from the germline V gene. The sample holds a few counts of this clonotype. No antigen is known for it. This specimen was PBMCs from blood, taken more than 4 days after vaccination. The receptor was isolated from a man in his fifties who received an inactivated influenza vaccine. V is TRBV28 and J is TRBJ2-5; TRBD1 aligns across 8 bases. CDR3 coding DNA: TGTGCCAGCAGTGGACAGGGAACTAAAGAGACCCAGTACTTC. It encodes CASSGQGTKETQYF.